The 24 T cell receptor beta chains below come from one sample, sequenced in a study of identical twins. TCRdb called the 5' RACE reads again in MiXCR, with one record for every CDR3 protein. This table has about 210,000 distinct CDR3 sequences, approximately 9% appearing once. What was sequenced was memory (CD45RO+) T cells sorted from blood. These receptors originate from a woman between 18 and 30 years old in good health.

This chain joins TRBV20-1 and TRBJ1-5, with unresolved D. Trimming cost V 5 bases and J 6 bases, with 23 bases left between them. Germline CDR1 and CDR2: DFQATT and SNEGSKA (reference sequence). The CDR3 runs 16 residues. CDR3 nucleotides: TGCAGTGCTGCCGTTACATTCGGCAAGGCTGGTCAGCCCCAGCATTTT. Translation: CSAAVTFGKAGQPQHF.

The J gene is TRBJ2-3, the V gene TRBV4-1; tentative D call: TRBD2 (7 bases). V was cut by 2 bases and J by 0 bases, with 27 bases left in between. Germline loops: CDR1 MGHRA, CDR2 YSYEKL. This CDR3 has 21 amino acids. CDR3 residues: CASSQLPSTRGAATSTDTQYF. CDR3 in DNA: TGCGCCAGCAGCCAACTACCATCGACACGGGGGGCAGCCACTAGCACAGATACGCAGTATTTT.

The rearrangement joins TRBV6-5 to TRBJ1-2, with D possibly matching TRBD1 (6 bases). CDR1 is MNHEY and CDR2 is SVGAGI in the germline V gene. The CDR3 is made up of 14 amino acids. V was shortened by 0 bases and J by 4 bases, with 9 bases between the two germline ends. CDR3 sequence: CASSYSRGVYGYTF. The CDR3, as DNA: TGTGCCAGCAGTTACTCGAGGGGGGTCTATGGCTACACCTTC.

This clonotype appeared a few times. The rearrangement joins TRBV11-2 to TRBJ2-7; D is unresolved. Germline-derived CDR1 and CDR2 are SGHAT and FQNNGV. The V end was cut by 1 base, the J end by 12 bases, with 13 bases between. This CDR3 is built from 12 residues. CDR3 region: CASSLGTQSLYF. The CDR3 DNA sequence: TGTGCCAGCAGCTTAGGTACACAGAGCTTGTACTTC.

This clonotype was seen a few times. The chain employs TRBV3-1 and TRBJ2-1; TRBD1 or TRBD2 may be the D gene (6 bases each). The V gene lost 4 bases and the J gene lost 6 bases, with 16 bases spanning the gap. The CDR3 spans 15 residues. CDR1 is LGHDT, CDR2 YNNKEL, per germline (reference sequence). The CDR3 bases are TGTGCCAGCAGCCCGGTCGGGGGCCAAGTCAATGAGCAGTTCTTC. Protein: CASSPVGGQVNEQFF.

V is TRBV7-3 and J is TRBJ2-3; unclear D gene. This CDR3 has 14 amino acids. V lost 2 bases and J 4 bases, leaving 10 bases between the germline ends. CDR1 SGHTA and CDR2 FQGTGA come from the germline V gene. The CDR3 DNA follows: TGTGCCAGCAGCTTATCTTTTAGGGCAGATACGCAGTATTTT. The encoded protein is CASSLSFRADTQYF. Based on the CDR3 plus reference TRBV7-3 and TRBJ2-3, the full variable domain is GAGVSQTPSNKVTEKGKYVELRCDPISGHTALYWYRQSLGQGPEFLIYFQGTGAADDSGLPNDRFFAVRPEGSVSTLKIQRTERGDSAVYLCASSLSFRADTQYFGPGTRLTVL.

The V and J genes are TRBV20-1 and TRBJ2-7; 8 bases are a match to TRBD2. Germline V gene data show CDR1 as DFQATT and CDR2 as SNEGSKA (reference sequence). V shed 4 bases, J shed 0 bases, and the junction held 5 bases outside the gene matches. The CDR3 length is 14 residues. CDR3 nucleotides: TGCAGTGCTATTAGCGGGGTGAGCTCCTACGAGCAGTACTTC. Protein product: CSAISGVSSYEQYF.

A few counts support this clonotype. The rearrangement links TRBV2 to TRBJ2-7, with 7 positions matching TRBD2. The CDR3 sequence is 13 residues long. The V gene end was trimmed by 7 bases and the J gene end by 6 bases; junction bases not matched to a gene: 9. The germline V gene encodes CDR1 SNHLY and CDR2 FYNNEI. The CDR3 bases are TGTGCCAGCATGGGCGGGAGTGTAGGCGAGCAGTACTTC. This sequence encodes CASMGGSVGEQYF.

The chain recombines TRBV7-7 with TRBJ2-2; 8 nucleotides line up with TRBD2. Trimming removed 5 bases from V and 1 base from J; junction bases left unmatched: 6. CDR1 SSHAT and CDR2 FNYEAQ come from the germline V gene (reference sequence). The CDR3 has 16 amino acids. The CDR3 loop reads CASSGAGGLNTGELFF. DNA for the CDR3: TGTGCCAGCAGCGGGGCGGGGGGCCTGAACACCGGGGAGCTGTTTTTT.

This clonotype has just a few counts. The rearrangement uses TRBV6-1 and TRBJ1-1; possible D gene TRBD1, 6 bases. V lost 7 bases and J lost 4, with 22 bases in between. CDR1 is MNHNS and CDR2 is SASEGT in the germline V gene. The CDR3 length is 16 residues. The CDR3 bases are TGTGCCAGCAATAAGCGGGGAGGGGGTGGGGGCACTGAAGCTTTCTTT. This gives the protein CASNKRGGGGGTEAFF.

This clonotype was observed a few times. The chain is built from TRBV5-1 and TRBJ1-2, with 8 bases that match TRBD1. J was trimmed by 6 bases and V by 3 bases; bases with no gene match: 7. Per the germline V gene, CDR1 is SGHRS and CDR2 is YFSETQ. This CDR3 has 14 amino acids. CDR3 amino acids: CASSSIQGADGYTF. The CDR3 DNA sequence: TGCGCCAGCAGCTCGATCCAGGGGGCGGATGGCTACACCTTC.

The chain carries TRBV9 and TRBJ2-2; 9 nucleotides line up with TRBD2. This CDR3 is 16 amino acids long. Germline assignment: CDR1 SGDLS and CDR2 YYNGEE. V lost 5 bases and J lost 0; bases outside the gene matches: 5. CDR3 amino acids: CASSISGGSNTGELFF. CDR3 in DNA: TGTGCCAGCAGTATTAGCGGGGGATCGAACACCGGGGAGCTGTTTTTT.

This clonotype was detected a few times. The rearrangement uses TRBV10-3 and TRBJ1-2; 8 positions match TRBD1. V dropped 7 bases and J dropped 8; count of bases not matched to a gene: 9. This CDR3 is built from 13 residues. Germline lookup yields CDR1 ENHRY and CDR2 SYGVKD. CDR3 loop: CAITRGQEGGYTF. The DNA for the CDR3 is TGTGCCATCACCCGGGGACAGGAAGGGGGCTACACCTTC.

This chain uses TRBV10-3 with TRBJ2-1; 8 bases fit TRBD1. The germline V gene has CDR1 ENHRY and CDR2 SYGVKD. With V trimmed by 2 bases and J by 5 bases, 2 bases remained unmatched. CDR3 length equals 14 residues. CDR3 sequence reads: CAISERGQDNEQFF. CDR3 nucleotides: TGTGCCATCAGTGAGCGGGGACAGGACAATGAGCAGTTCTTC.

This sequence joins TRBV7-9 and TRBJ1-1, with unresolved D. CDR3 length: 12 residues. The germline CDR1 and CDR2 sequences are SEHNR and FQNEAQ (reference sequence). The V gene lost 6 bases and the J gene lost 8 bases, with 13 bases spanning the gap. In DNA form, the CDR3 reads TGTGCCAGCAGTCTGAGGACGGACGAAGCTTTCTTT. As protein: CASSLRTDEAFF.

This clonotype was observed a handful of times. The chain uses TRBV7-2 and TRBJ2-7, with D hard to call. The V end was cut by 1 base, the J end by 3 bases, with 7 bases between. The CDR3 totals 13 residues. Germline assignment: CDR1 SGHTA and CDR2 FQGNSA. In DNA form, the CDR3 reads TGTGCCAGCAGCTTAGGAGTGCGCTACGAGCAGTACTTC. Encoded protein: CASSLGVRYEQYF.

This clonotype was observed a handful of times. The genes are TRBV20-1 and TRBJ2-1; 11 bases are a match to TRBD2. This CDR3 is built from 14 residues. Trimming at V came to 3 bases and at J to 5 bases, leaving 3 bases not matched to a gene. The germline gives CDR1 DFQATT, CDR2 SNEGSKA (reference sequence). CDR3 coding DNA: TGCAGTGCTAGTCTAGCGGGGGGAAACAATGAGCAGTTCTTC. Protein sequence: CSASLAGGNNEQFF.

The chain couples TRBV7-2 to TRBJ1-5; possibly TRBD1 for D (5 bases). This CDR3 region has 15 residues. Germline CDR1 is SGHTA and CDR2 is FQGNSA. V lost 4 bases, J lost 4 bases, and 14 bases lay in between. CDR3 bases: TGTGCCAGCAGCTGGGACCCCGGGCGGAATCAGCCCCAGCATTTT. It translates to CASSWDPGRNQPQHF.

The genes are TRBV5-1 and TRBJ2-5, with 7 nucleotides matching TRBD1. Trimming at V came to 2 bases and at J to 5 bases, leaving 3 bases not matched to a gene. The CDR3 covers 13 residues. Germline V gene data show CDR1 as SGHRS and CDR2 as YFSETQ. The CDR3 reads CASSLGGAETQYF. The CDR3 bases are TGCGCCAGCAGCTTAGGGGGCGCGGAGACCCAGTACTTC.

The table lists this clonotype with a few counts. This chain joins TRBV4-3 and TRBJ2-1; possibly TRBD2 for D (7 bases). The CDR3 spans 14 residues. The germline V gene has CDR1 LGHNA and CDR2 YSLEER. The V and J ends lost 3 bases and 3 bases respectively, with 9 bases between them. The DNA for the CDR3 is TGCGCCAGCAGCCAGAGGGGGGGCTACAATGAGCAGTTCTTC. Its protein product is CASSQRGGYNEQFF.

V gene TRBV6-5 combines with J gene TRBJ2-3; 9 nucleotides line up with TRBD2. The length of the CDR3 is 19 residues. V was pared by 0 bases and J by 2 bases, with 12 bases of the junction left unmatched. Germline V gene sequence: CDR1 MNHEY, CDR2 SVGAGI. CDR3 protein: CASSYSGSGGRLNTDTQYF. The CDR3 bases are TGTGCCAGCAGTTACTCGGGCAGCGGGGGGCGTCTTAACACAGATACGCAGTATTTT.

At least ten counts were recorded for this clonotype. The V call is TRBV7-9, the J call TRBJ2-7; D is undetermined. V lost 0 bases and J 5 bases, leaving 11 bases between the germline ends. This CDR3 spans 14 amino acids. Germline CDR1 SEHNR, CDR2 FQNEAQ (reference sequence). The CDR3 DNA reads as TGTGCCAGCAGCTTAGCGGTGCTGGCGGACGAGCAGTACTTC. Its protein is CASSLAVLADEQYF. Together with reference TRBV7-9 and TRBJ2-7, the CDR3 gives the full variable domain: DTGVSQNPRHKITKRGQNVTFRCDPISEHNRLYWYRQTLGQGPEFLTYFQNEAQLEKSRLLSDRFSAERPKGSFSTLEIQRTEQGDSAMYLCASSLAVLADEQYFGPGTRLTVT.

The chain is built from TRBV4-3 and TRBJ2-6; the D gene is possibly TRBD1 (5 bases). In germline, CDR1 is LGHNA, CDR2 YSLEER. Trimming cost V 4 bases and J 1 base, with 11 bases left between them. The CDR3 loop spans 16 amino acids. The CDR3 DNA sequence: TGCGCCAGCAGCCCGGCCCGGACATCTGGGGCCAACGTCCTGACTTTC. Protein sequence: CASSPARTSGANVLTF.

V and J are TRBV10-3 and TRBJ2-5, with D perhaps TRBD2 (6 bases). CDR1 ENHRY and CDR2 SYGVKD come from the germline V gene. There are 13 residues in the CDR3. The V end was cut by 6 bases, the J end by 2 bases, with 10 bases between. The CDR3 loop reads CAIRVAVQETQYF. The CDR3 region has the DNA TGTGCCATCAGGGTAGCGGTACAAGAGACCCAGTACTTC.